The rows below give T cell receptor beta chains drawn from one sample of a study of T cell repertoires in cytomegalovirus infection. TCRdb recomputed calls from the reads with MiXCR, one row per CDR3 protein. This sample yields 110,000 or so distinct CDR3 sequences, of which approximately 28% are seen a single time; 80% to 90% belongs to the top ten. Antigens of these TCRs are unknown. This sample comprised CD8+ T cells from cultured PBMCs, obtained from culture after CMV antigen stimulation. These receptor sequences come from a human donor in good health (CMV status not recorded). Some clones in this sample may be carry-over from other donors' samples. Both conserved end residues are part of each CDR3. The D gene is left open where the match is weak. Rows may omit the clone size; those that give it use once, few, many or a size class.

few	TRBD1	TRBV15	TRBJ1-2	TGTGCCACCAGCACGGACAGGGGTCCGGCTGGCTACACCTTC	CATSTDRGPAGYTF
few	NA	TRBV24-1	TRBJ2-2	TGTGCCACCAGTAGGGCCACCGGGGAGCTGTTTTTT	CATSRATGELFF
few	NA	TRBV5-1	TRBJ2-7	TGCGCCAGCAGGTTCTCTTCGCAGGGGGGGTCCTACGAGCAGTACTTC	CASRFSSQGGSYEQYF
many	NA	TRBV27	TRBJ1-1	TGTGCCAGCAGCGGGGCGGCCCTGAACACTGAAGCTTTCTTT	CASSGAALNTEAFF
few	NA	TRBV7-3	TRBJ1-2	TGTGCCAGCAGCTTAGACCCTAACGATGGTGGCTACACCTTC	CASSLDPNDGGYTF
NA	NA	TRBV7-9	TRBJ1-3	TGTGCCAGCAGCCGCGACGGCGGAAACACCATATATTTT	CASSRDGGNTIYF
NA	NA	TRBV7-8	TRBJ2-7	TGTGCCAGCAGCCCACCTAGTACCCCCTACGAGCAGTACTTC	CASSPPSTPYEQYF
NA	TRBD1	TRBV4-1	TRBJ1-1	TGCGCCAGCAGCTATGACAGGGGAGGCACTGAAGCTTTCTTT	CASSYDRGGTEAFF
NA	NA	TRBV6-1	TRBJ2-7	TGTGCCAGCAGTTATTATCGGACAGCCTACGAGCAGTACTTC	CASSYYRTAYEQYF
many	NA	TRBV28	TRBJ1-4	TGTGCCAGCAGTTTATCCGATGAGGGAGGTGAAAAACTGTTTTTT	CASSLSDEGGEKLFF
NA	TRBD1	TRBV19	TRBJ2-7	TGTGCCAGTAGCCCAGGGGGCTTTGTAAACGAGCAGTACTTC	CASSPGGFVNEQYF
few	NA	TRBV10-3	TRBJ1-1	TGTGCCATCAGTGAGTCAGTAAGCGGGCCGAACACTGAAGCTTTCTTT	CAISESVSGPNTEAFF
few	NA	TRBV19	TRBJ2-1	TGTGCCAGTAGTAACCGAGTAGAGGAGCAGTTCTTC	CASSNRVEEQFF
NA	NA	TRBV7-6	TRBJ2-3	TGTGCCAGCAGCTTAGCGTATCGGGGTTTGGGCACAGATACGCAGTATTTT	CASSLAYRGLGTDTQYF
NA	NA	TRBV27	TRBJ2-7	TGTGCCAGCAGTTTACAGGGTGTTCTTTACGAGCAGTACTTC	CASSLQGVLYEQYF
NA	NA	TRBV4-1	TRBJ2-3	TGCGCCAGCAGCCAAGGTGTTGCGGCCTTTAGCACAGATACGCAGTATTTT	CASSQGVAAFSTDTQYF
NA	NA	TRBV6-1	TRBJ2-7	TGTGCCAGCCGGAACGTCGCCTCCTACGAGCAGTACTTC	CASRNVASYEQYF
many	NA	TRBV7-2	TRBJ2-7	TGTGCCAGCAGCCCCGGACAGTCCTACGAGCAGTACTTC	CASSPGQSYEQYF
few	TRBD1	TRBV20-1	TRBJ1-5	TGCAGTGCTAGATTGGGACAGGGGAGCTGGGGCAATCAGCCCCAGCATTTT	CSARLGQGSWGNQPQHF
many	NA	TRBV11-2	TRBJ2-1	TGTGCCAGCAGCTTAGTAGGGCTGGGGCCCAATGAGCAGTTCTTC	CASSLVGLGPNEQFF
NA	NA	TRBV6-8	TRBJ2-5	TGTGCCAGCAGTTACTATGGCAGGGTAGAACAAGAGACCCAGTACTTC	CASSYYGRVEQETQYF
many	NA	TRBV7-8	TRBJ2-7	TGTGCCAGCAGCTTAGCCGTGGGGTCCTACGAGCAGTACTTC	CASSLAVGSYEQYF
few	NA	TRBV12-3/TRBV12-4	TRBJ1-1	TGTGCCAGCAGCTCCCCTTGGGGGACAAATAAGGACACTGAAGCTTTCTTT	CASSSPWGTNKDTEAFF
few	TRBD2	TRBV13	TRBJ2-3	TGTGCCAGCAGCATCTTAGCGGGGTCTAGCACAGATACGCAGTATTTT	CASSILAGSSTDTQYF
few	TRBD2	TRBV6-5	TRBJ2-1	TGTGCCAGCAGTTACTCTAGCGGGCCGAGCTCCTACAATGAGCAGTTCTTC	CASSYSSGPSSYNEQFF
NA	TRBD1	TRBV7-9	TRBJ1-3	TGTGCCAGCAGCCCCCGGGACAGGGACTCTGGAAACACCATATATTTT	CASSPRDRDSGNTIYF
NA	NA	TRBV29-1	TRBJ2-2	TGCAGCGTTGAAGAGAGGGGGGGGGGCACCGGGGAGCTGTTTTTT	CSVEERGGGTGELFF
NA	NA	TRBV27	TRBJ1-6	TGTGCCAGCAGATCTTCAGGGGTCAGCTCCTATAATTCACCCCTCCACTTT	CASRSSGVSSYNSPLHF
many	NA	TRBV2	TRBJ2-1	TGTGCCAGCCCCGGGGTGAGCTCCTACAATGAGCAGTTCTTC	CASPGVSSYNEQFF
many	TRBD2	TRBV6-1	TRBJ2-3	TGTGCCAGCAACCCGACTAGCGGGGGTTCCGGTACGCAGTATTTT	CASNPTSGGSGTQYF
many	TRBD1	TRBV28	TRBJ1-1	TGTGCCAGCAGTAAACCGGGACAGGGGGCGAGGAACACTGAAGCTTTCTTT	CASSKPGQGARNTEAFF
NA	TRBD1	TRBV27	TRBJ2-5	TGTGCCAGCAGTTCCACGACAGGGGGCTGGTACCAAGAGACCCAGTACTTC	CASSSTTGGWYQETQYF
NA	TRBD2	TRBV2	TRBJ2-1	TGTGCCACAAGAGCAAACAGCGGGGGGGCCGAGAATGAGCAGTTCTTC	CATRANSGGAENEQFF
NA	TRBD2	TRBV5-4	TRBJ2-1	TGTGCCAGCAGGGAAGCTCTAGCGGGGGACTACAATGAGCAGTTCTTC	CASREALAGDYNEQFF
NA	NA	TRBV28	TRBJ2-7	TGTGCCAGCAGTCTCTTCCACGAGCAGTACTTC	CASSLFHEQYF
NA	TRBD1	TRBV9	TRBJ2-1	TGTGCCAGCAGCGCCCCCACTGAGGGGGCCCTTTGGAATGAGCAGTTCTTC	CASSAPTEGALWNEQFF
many	TRBD1	TRBV27	TRBJ2-3	TGTGCCAGCAGTTCCAGGACAGGCTCCTTCTTTAGCACAGATACGCAGTATTTT	CASSSRTGSFFSTDTQYF
NA	TRBD1	TRBV19	TRBJ1-2	TGTGCCAGTACCACATCCGGGGACAGGCTCACCTTC	CASTTSGDRLTF
NA	NA	TRBV7-9	TRBJ2-2	TGTGCCAGCCCCGAGAGGGACCCTGTCACCGGGGAGCTGGTTTTT	CASPERDPVTGELVF
many	NA	TRBV7-9	TRBJ2-1	TGTGCCAGCAGCCGAAACAATGAGCAGTTCTTC	CASSRNNEQFF
NA	TRBD1	TRBV4-1	TRBJ2-7	TGCGCCAGCAGCCAATTTGGGACAGGTGACTACGAGCAGTACTTC	CASSQFGTGDYEQYF
many	TRBD2	TRBV7-3	TRBJ2-5	TGTGCCAGCAGCTTAAACGCAGGCGGACTAGCGGAGAAAGAGACCCAGTACTTC	CASSLNAGGLAEKETQYF
few	NA	TRBV4-1	TRBJ2-7	TGCGCCAGCAGCCATGATCAGGGAAGCTACGAGCAGTACTTC	CASSHDQGSYEQYF
NA	TRBD2	TRBV20-1	TRBJ2-1	TGCAGTGCTAGATCAATGGCGGGGGACGCTCAGCAGTTCTTC	CSARSMAGDAQQFF
NA	NA	TRBV18	TRBJ2-1	TGTGCCAGCTCACCAACAGGCTCCTACAATGAGCAGTTCTTC	CASSPTGSYNEQFF
few	NA	TRBV27	TRBJ2-7	TGTGCCAGCACCCCCCAAGGGACCTACGAGCAGTACTTC	CASTPQGTYEQYF
NA	NA	TRBV15	TRBJ1-2	TGTGCCACCAGCAGAGATCGAGTGGGGGATCGTGGCTACACCTTC	CATSRDRVGDRGYTF
NA	NA	TRBV9	TRBJ1-3	TGTGCCAGCAGCGTAGGGGGGAGCTCTGGAAACACCATATATTTT	CASSVGGSSGNTIYF
few	TRBD1	TRBV6-1	TRBJ2-1	TGTGCCAGCAGTGAATCGGGGGACAGGCGAGACGAGCAGTTCTTC	CASSESGDRRDEQFF
many	NA	TRBV7-2	TRBJ2-7	TGTGCCAGCAGCTTCGGCAGTGGGGAGTACGAGCAGTACTTC	CASSFGSGEYEQYF
few	TRBD1	TRBV4-1	TRBJ2-1	TGCGCCAGCAGCCACTCCCGGGACAGCGATGAGCAGTTCTTC	CASSHSRDSDEQFF
many	NA	TRBV2	TRBJ2-7	TGTGCCAGCAGTGATGGCGTCTCCTACGAGCAGTACTTC	CASSDGVSYEQYF
NA	TRBD2	TRBV6-6	TRBJ2-3	TGTGCCAGCAGTCTAAGCGGGGGGGCCTCTAGCACAGATACGCAGTATTTT	CASSLSGGASSTDTQYF